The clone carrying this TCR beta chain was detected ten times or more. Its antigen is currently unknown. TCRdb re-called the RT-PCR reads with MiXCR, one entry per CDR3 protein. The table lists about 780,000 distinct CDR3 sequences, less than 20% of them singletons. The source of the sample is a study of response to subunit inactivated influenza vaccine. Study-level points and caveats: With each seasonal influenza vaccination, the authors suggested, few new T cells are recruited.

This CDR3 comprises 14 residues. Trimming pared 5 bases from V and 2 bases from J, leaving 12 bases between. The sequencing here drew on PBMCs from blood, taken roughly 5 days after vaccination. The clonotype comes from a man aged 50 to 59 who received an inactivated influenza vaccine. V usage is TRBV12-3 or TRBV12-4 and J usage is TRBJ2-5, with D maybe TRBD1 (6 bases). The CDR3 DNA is TGTGCCAGCAGTCCAGGGGTCAGACAAGAGACCCAGTACTTC. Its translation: CASSPGVRQETQYF.